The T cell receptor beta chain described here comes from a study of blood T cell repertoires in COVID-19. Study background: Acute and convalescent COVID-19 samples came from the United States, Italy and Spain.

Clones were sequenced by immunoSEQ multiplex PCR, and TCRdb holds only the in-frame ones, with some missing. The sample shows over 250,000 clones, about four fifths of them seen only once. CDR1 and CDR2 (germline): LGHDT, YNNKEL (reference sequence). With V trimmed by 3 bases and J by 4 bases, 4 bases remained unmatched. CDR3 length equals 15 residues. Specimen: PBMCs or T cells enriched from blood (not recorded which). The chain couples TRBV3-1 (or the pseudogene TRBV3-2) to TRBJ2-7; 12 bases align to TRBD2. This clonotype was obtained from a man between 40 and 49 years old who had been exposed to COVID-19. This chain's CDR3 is CASSQTSGRGYEQYF. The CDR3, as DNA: TGTGCCAGCAGCCAGACTAGCGGGAGAGGATACGAGCAGTACTTC.